This T cell receptor (beta chain) stems from a study of blood T cell repertoires in COVID-19. Study in general: Nucleic acid was either cDNA or gDNA, and it came from T cells, B-cell-depleted T cells, or PBMCs.

The germline V gene has CDR1 SGHAT and CDR2 FQNNGV. This CDR3 contains 16 residues. V lost 6 bases and J 8 bases, leaving 25 bases between the germline ends. Participant ages covered about 18 to 100 years across around 25 US areas. Clinical history reported by participants formed the basis on which cohorts were assigned. In the original workflow: By means of reference gene primer amplification, nucleated cell counts were estimated. TCRdb keeps only in-frame clones here, not all; method: immunoSEQ multiplex PCR. The D gene and trimming were derived from the DNA, and the V and J assignments and clone size from that table. The table has 130,000 to 150,000 clones, roughly 84% seen once.

This rearrangement joins TRBV11-2 to TRBJ1-2; no clear D. The sequence was collected from a woman between 50 and 59 years old who had been exposed to COVID-19. Sequencing used PBMCs or T cells enriched from blood (not recorded which). CDR3 sequence reads: CASRQLMDGLSKGYTF. Here the CDR3 DNA reads TGTGCCAGCAGACAACTCATGGACGGACTCTCTAAAGGCTACACCTTC.